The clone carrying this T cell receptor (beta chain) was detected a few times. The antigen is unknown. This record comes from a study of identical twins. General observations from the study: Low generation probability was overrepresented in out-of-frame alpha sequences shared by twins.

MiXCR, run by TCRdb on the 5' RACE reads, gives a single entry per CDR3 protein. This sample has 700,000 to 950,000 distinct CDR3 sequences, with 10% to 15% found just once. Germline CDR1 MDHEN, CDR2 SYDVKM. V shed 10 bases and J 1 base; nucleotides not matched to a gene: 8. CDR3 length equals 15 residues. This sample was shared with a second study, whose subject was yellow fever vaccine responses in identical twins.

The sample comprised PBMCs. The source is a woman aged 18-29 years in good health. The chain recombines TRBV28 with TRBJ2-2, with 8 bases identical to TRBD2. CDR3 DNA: TGTGCCATCCCGGCCGGGGGGGGGAACACCGGGGAGCTGTTTTTT. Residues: CAIPAGGGNTGELFF.